The 20 T cell receptor beta chains given below trace back to one sample, sequenced in a study of STAT3 mutations in large granular lymphocyte leukemia. Study-level findings and limits: In T-cell large granular lymphocyte leukemia, about half of patients showed multiple immunodominant subclonotypes.

Only in-frame clones appear in the TCRdb table, and some are missing; sequencing was by immunoSEQ multiplex PCR. The sample holds 3,500 to 4,500 clones, less than 55% seen once. The antigens for these receptors are not known. Sequencing input: peripheral blood mononuclear cells. The source is a male patient between 50 and 60 years old with T-cell large granular lymphocyte leukemia. Some clones in this sample may be carry-over from other donors' samples.

A few counts support this clone. The rearrangement uses TRBV25-1 and TRBJ1-5; TRBD1 is a possible D gene (6 bases). CDR1 is MGHDK, CDR2 SYGVNS, per germline. The V gene lost 2 bases and the J gene lost 6 bases, with 17 bases spanning the gap. CDR3 length equals 16 residues. The CDR3 sequence: CASSESTGLIGQPQHF. CDR3 DNA: TGTGCCAGCAGTGAAAGTACAGGGTTAATAGGTCAGCCCCAGCATTTT.

The chain has TRBV7-9 and TRBJ1-2; no reliable D call. The CDR3 is 16 residues long. Germline-derived CDR1 and CDR2 are SEHNR and FQNEAQ (reference sequence). V was shortened by 8 bases and J by 5 bases, with 24 bases between the two germline ends. CDR3 sequence reads: CASGNLGLPRGYGYTF. DNA of the CDR3: TGTGCCAGCGGAAATTTAGGACTTCCCCGAGGGTATGGCTACACCTTC.

This chain joins TRBV27 and TRBJ1-1, with D unresolved. The germline gives CDR1 MNHEY, CDR2 SMNVEV (reference sequence). The CDR3 spans 14 residues. V was shortened by 4 bases and J by 1 base, with 10 bases between the two germline ends. This CDR3 reads CASSSYDGNTEAFF. DNA of the CDR3: TGTGCCAGCAGTTCCTATGATGGGAACACTGAAGCTTTCTTT.

The V gene is TRBV6-5, the J gene TRBJ2-7; no firm D call. The CDR3 consists of 15 residues. V was cut by 5 bases and J by 2 bases, with 16 bases left in between. The germline CDR1 and CDR2 sequences are MNHEY and SVGAGI. The DNA of the CDR3 is TGTGCCAGCAGTCCCACTTTTAAGGGAACCTACGAGCAGTACTTC. This encodes CASSPTFKGTYEQYF.

Details on this clone: The junction and the germline gene differ at one end; a read error may be behind it. J is TRBJ1-4 and V is TRBV5-1; no clear D. In germline, CDR1 is SGHRS, CDR2 YFSETQ. The CDR3 extends over 16 amino acids. For the CDR3, the DNA is TGCGCCAGCAGGTTGGACCCGGGGATAACTAATGAAAAACTGTTTTTT. This sequence encodes CASRLDPGITNEKLFF.

The rearrangement links TRBV2 to TRBJ2-7, with 7 nucleotides matching TRBD2. CDR3 size: 14 residues. V lost 3 bases, J lost 4 bases, and 6 bases stayed unmatched. CDR1 SNHLY and CDR2 FYNNEI come from the germline V gene. The CDR3: CASSDGGGPYEQYF. DNA of the CDR3: TGTGCCAGCAGTGATGGGGGAGGGCCTTACGAGCAGTACTTC.

The chain recombines TRBV2 with TRBJ1-1, with 12 bases identical to TRBD1. The junction had 15 bases not matched to a gene; V was cut back by 2 bases and J by 11 bases. CDR1 is SNHLY and CDR2 is FYNNEI in the germline V gene. The CDR3 is 17 residues long. The DNA of the CDR3 is TGTGCCAGCAGTGAATTGAGTAGCCTCGGGACAGGGGGCCAGGCTTTCTTT. Its protein is CASSELSSLGTGGQAFF.

This clone has a single count. For the CDR3, the DNA is TGTGCCTGGACTATCGGGGGGTGGAGCTCCTACGAGCAGTACTTC. Its translation is CAWTIGGWSSYEQYF. V and J are TRBV30 and TRBJ2-7, with 7 positions matching TRBD2. The CDR3 is 15 amino acids. From germline, CDR1 is GTSNPN and CDR2 SVGIG (reference sequence). Trimming cost V 4 bases and J 0 bases; bases outside gene matches: 9. The full variable domain, completed using reference TRBV30 and TRBJ2-7, is SQTIHQWPATLVQPVGSPLSLECTVEGTSNPNLYWYRQAAGRGLQLLFYSVGIGQISSEVPQNLSASRPQDRQFILSSKKLLLSDSGFYLCAWTIGGWSSYEQYFGPGTRLTVT.

The chain combines TRBV5-1 with TRBJ2-7, with D possibly matching TRBD1 (6 bases). This CDR3 region has 14 residues. The germline CDR1 and CDR2 sequences are SGHRS and YFSETQ. The germline V and J ends were trimmed by 0 bases and 3 bases, with 10 bases remaining between them. The CDR3 DNA reads as TGCGCCAGCAGCTTGGACAGGGTCTACTACGAGCAGTACTTC. Protein: CASSLDRVYYEQYF.

Notes on this clone: A junction end diverges from the germline sequence, so it may reflect a read error. J is TRBJ2-7 and V is TRBV30; D might be TRBD2 (6 bases). This CDR3 is built from 9 residues. Per the germline V gene, CDR1 is GTSNPN and CDR2 is SVGIG (reference sequence). The CDR3, as DNA: TGTGCCTGGAGCCCGGGACTCTCATTC. Translation gives CAWSPGLSF.

The rearrangement uses TRBV30 and TRBJ2-3; TRBD2 is a possible D gene (6 bases). V lost 5 bases to trimming and J lost 0 bases, with 18 bases between them. This CDR3 spans 16 amino acids. Germline V gives CDR1 GTSNPN, CDR2 SVGIG (reference sequence). The CDR3 DNA is TGTGCCTGGGGTCGGGGGACTGCCGCTAGCACAGATACGCAGTATTTT. This gives the protein CAWGRGTAASTDTQYF.

The chain recombines TRBV5-1 with TRBJ2-3, with unresolved D. In germline, CDR1 is SGHRS, CDR2 YFSETQ. Trimming took 0 bases from V and 3 from J, leaving 8 bases between them. This CDR3 spans 14 amino acids. The CDR3 region has the DNA TGCGCCAGCAGCTTGGACGCCAAAACAGATACGCAGTATTTT. It specifies CASSLDAKTDTQYF.

This clone was recorded only once. The chain uses TRBV29-1 and TRBJ2-7; D gene unclear. Trimming stripped 1 base from V and 0 bases from J, with 4 bases between. The CDR3 is made up of 12 amino acids. The germline gives CDR1 SQVTM, CDR2 ANQGSEA. CDR3 sequence reads: CSVEGDSYEQYF. Written as DNA, the CDR3 is TGCAGCGTTGAAGGGGACTCCTACGAGCAGTACTTC.

The chain couples TRBV7-9 to TRBJ1-2; 7 bases match TRBD1. V was clipped by 2 bases and J by 3 bases; unmatched bases: 6. From germline, CDR1 is SEHNR and CDR2 FQNEAQ (reference sequence). The CDR3 has 15 amino acids. CDR3 amino acids: CASSLRQGRDYGYTF. The CDR3 coding sequence is TGTGCCAGCAGCTTACGACAGGGACGGGACTATGGCTACACCTTC.

This clone was counted between two and nine times. The chain links TRBV7-9 to TRBJ2-3; D is possibly TRBD2 (7 bases). The CDR3 spans 14 residues. Trimming left V 5 bases short and J 3 bases short, with 12 bases between. Germline CDR1 and CDR2: SEHNR and FQNEAQ (reference sequence). The CDR3 bases are TGTGCCAGCAGCGAGGGAGGGGGTACAGATACGCAGTATTTT. It specifies CASSEGGGTDTQYF.

The chain is built from TRBV5-1 and TRBJ1-5, with a weak D call TRBD1 (5 bases). V gave up 0 bases and J gave up 0 bases, with 10 bases separating them. Germline assignment: CDR1 SGHRS and CDR2 YFSETQ. The CDR3 is made up of 16 amino acids. The CDR3 spells CASSLDGAYSNQPQHF. The CDR3 DNA reads TGCGCCAGCAGCTTGGATGGGGCCTATAGCAATCAGCCCCAGCATTTT.

The rearrangement uses TRBV4-3 and TRBJ1-2, with a possible D match to TRBD1 (5 bases). CDR3 size: 13 residues. V shed 4 bases and J shed 8 bases, with 14 bases lying between them. CDR1 LGHNA and CDR2 YSLEER come from the germline V gene. DNA of the CDR3: TGCGCCAGCAGCCTGGGTCCCTCAGGGGGCTACACCTTC. It codes for CASSLGPSGGYTF.

V usage is TRBV23-1 and J usage is TRBJ2-5; no definite D call. TRBV23-1 is assigned to the ORF class and has an uncertain function. V was cut by 6 bases and J by 5 bases, with 1 base left in between. The CDR3 is 9 residues long. For the CDR3, the DNA is TGCGCCAGCAGGGAGACCCAGTACTTC. Its protein is CASRETQYF.

This clone came up a few times. The gene calls are TRBV30 and TRBJ1-5; the D is unclear. Germline-derived CDR1 and CDR2 are GTSNPN and SVGIG (reference sequence). CDR3 length: 13 residues. V was shortened by 0 bases and J by 6 bases, with 9 bases between the two germline ends. CDR3 nucleotides: TGTGCCTGGAGTGTACAGTCAGCTCAGCCCCAGCATTTT. Its translation: CAWSVQSAQPQHF.

The V gene is TRBV5-1, the J gene TRBJ2-5; 8 bases match TRBD1. The CDR3 totals 13 residues. Looked up from germline, CDR1 is SGHRS and CDR2 is YFSETQ. V lost 2 bases, J lost 4 bases, and 1 base stayed unmatched. The CDR3 spells CASSLTGGETQYF. As DNA, the CDR3 is TGCGCCAGCAGCTTAACAGGGGGAGAGACCCAGTACTTC.